This T cell receptor (beta chain) was recovered during a study of molecular identifiers for immune sequencing clone quantification. TCRdb analysed the PCR reads with MiXCR anew, one entry per CDR3 protein. The sample gives approximately 97,000 distinct CDR3 sequences, less than 25% of which show up once; under 1% is in the top ten. The CD8+CD4-CCR7+CD45RA+ phenotype defined the sorted naive CD8 T cells. V was cut by 9 bases and J by 2 bases, with 13 bases left in between. Germline V gives CDR1 SEHNR, CDR2 FQNEAQ (reference sequence). There are 13 residues in the CDR3. Study conclusions and caveats: Identical TCR molecules sharing a barcode could underestimate highly expanded clone sizes.

As for this clonotype: Its specificity is unknown.

The sample taken for sequencing was naive CD8+ T cells from blood, with Jurkat cell RNA spiked in. Described subset: FACS-sorted CD8+CD4-CCR7+CD45RA+ naive T cells. This sequence was found in a human donor in good health. Some libraries in this study had Jurkat cell RNA spiked in. The chain has TRBV7-9 and TRBJ2-5, with D hard to call. The CDR3, as DNA: TGTGCCAGTAAAATGGAAACACAAGAGACCCAGTACTTC. Encoded protein: CASKMETQETQYF.